The 12 T cell receptor beta chains below all came from one sample that was sequenced in a study of T cells in Graves' hyperthyroidism and ophthalmopathy. TCR beta CDR3 regions were amplified from RNA. The HTBI primer set drove a first-round RT-PCR of the TCR CDR3. TCRdb fed the multiplex PCR reads into MiXCR, producing one record per CDR3 protein. The sample gives around 600,000 distinct CDR3 sequences, 13% to 15% of which show up once; around 7% is in the top ten. The sample comprised blood. Receptor source: a young woman with Graves' ophthalmopathy.

The CDR3 DNA reads as TGTGCGGCGGGAGAGGAGACCCAGTACTTC. The encoded protein is CAAGEETQYF. V is TRBV7-9 and J is TRBJ2-5, with 7 bases identical to TRBD2. This CDR3 is 10 amino acids long. Germline V lookup: CDR1 SEHNR, CDR2 FQNEAQ (reference sequence). Complete variable domain (other parts from reference TRBV7-9 and TRBJ2-5): DTGVSQNPRHKITKRGQNVTFRCDPISEHNRLYWYRQTLGQGPEFLTYFQNEAQLEKSRLLSDRFSAERPKGSFSTLEIQRTEQGDSAMYLCAAGEETQYFGPGTRLLVL.

This clonotype came up many times. This CDR3 is CASSRPLAVSTDTQYF. CDR3 bases: TGTGCCAGCAGTCGCCCCCTAGCAGTTAGCACAGATACGCAGTATTTT. This chain uses TRBV12-3 or TRBV12-4 with TRBJ2-3; D may be TRBD2 (5 bases). Trimming shortened V by 5 bases and J by 0 bases, and 15 bases separated the two germline ends. The CDR3 contains 16 residues.

This clonotype has only a few counts. The chain employs TRBV7-8 and TRBJ1-2; 9 positions match TRBD1. V was clipped by 5 bases and J by 4 bases; unmatched bases: 8. CDR3 size: 15 residues. CDR1 is SGHVS and CDR2 is FQNEAQ in the germline V gene. CDR3 DNA: TGTGCCAGCAGCACCGGGACAGGGAAGGGCTATGGCTACACCTTC. Amino acids: CASSTGTGKGYGYTF.

This clonotype was seen a few times. The chain recombines TRBV6-1 with TRBJ2-1; D unclear. The CDR3 covers 11 residues. Germline lookup yields CDR1 MNHNS and CDR2 SASEGT. Trimming stripped 6 bases from V and 5 bases from J, with 5 bases between. The CDR3 region is CASRFNNEQFF. The CDR3 DNA reads TGTGCCAGCAGATTTAACAATGAGCAGTTCTTC.

There are many counts of this clonotype. The gene calls are TRBV7-9 and TRBJ1-4; tentative D call: TRBD1 (5 bases). Between the trimmed V and J ends, which lost 4 bases and 7 bases, there was a span of 13 bases. Germline CDR1 SEHNR, CDR2 FQNEAQ (reference sequence). There are 14 residues in the CDR3. As DNA, the CDR3 is TGTGCCAGCAGCTCCAGGGTGCAGGGTGAAAAACTGTTTTTT. It translates to CASSSRVQGEKLFF.

In its sample, this clonotype was seen many times. The CDR3 spells CSASSLTSFSGLFF. The CDR3 region has the DNA TGCAGTGCTAGTTCGCTTACATCCTTCAGCGGGCTGTTTTTT. V and J are TRBV20-1 and TRBJ2-2; the D gene is possibly TRBD2 (5 bases). The V end lost 3 bases, the J end lost 13 bases, and 21 bases lay between the germline ends. The CDR3 runs to 14 residues. The germline CDR1 and CDR2 sequences are DFQATT and SNEGSKA (reference sequence).

This clonotype was recorded at least ten times. The chain joins TRBV2 to TRBJ2-2, with unresolved D. The V and J ends lost 11 bases and 4 bases respectively, with 11 bases between them. CDR3 size: 12 residues. Germline V lookup: CDR1 SNHLY, CDR2 FYNNEI. CDR3 loop: CAPQMGTGELFF. The CDR3 bases are TGTGCCCCCCAAATGGGCACCGGGGAGCTGTTTTTT.

The chain uses TRBV4-1 and TRBJ1-2; D is unresolved. CDR1 and CDR2 (germline): MGHRA, YSYEKL. This CDR3 is 13 amino acids long. V was cut by 3 bases and J by 3 bases, with 8 bases left in between. The CDR3 loop reads CASSHAVDYGYTF. DNA of the CDR3: TGCGCCAGCAGCCACGCAGTCGACTATGGCTACACCTTC.

The chain employs TRBV11-2 and TRBJ2-5; the match to TRBD2 covers 14 bases. Germline-derived CDR1 and CDR2 are SGHAT and FQNNGV. The CDR3 has 17 amino acids. V gave up 4 bases and J gave up 5 bases; unmatched junction bases: 9. CDR3 residues: CASSSPGLAGALETQYF. Written as DNA, the CDR3 is TGTGCCAGCAGCTCCCCGGGACTAGCGGGAGCCTTGGAGACCCAGTACTTC.

This clonotype was seen repeatedly, ten times or more. This sequence joins TRBV6-1 and TRBJ2-7; weak D call: TRBD1 (6 bases). The CDR3 consists of 13 residues. Germline assignment: CDR1 MNHNS and CDR2 SASEGT. V was trimmed by 6 bases and J by 0 bases, leaving 9 bases between them. The CDR3 DNA sequence: TGTGCCAGCAGCCGGGACAACTCCTACGAGCAGTACTTC. As protein: CASSRDNSYEQYF.

This clonotype came up many times. The chain employs TRBV12-3 or TRBV12-4 and TRBJ1-1; 7 bases map to TRBD1. J was trimmed by 1 base and V by 5 bases; bases with no gene match: 4. This CDR3 has 14 residues. CDR3 DNA: TGTGCCAGCAGTCTGGGACAGACGAACACTGAAGCTTTCTTT. Translated: CASSLGQTNTEAFF.

This clonotype was counted many times. The chain joins TRBV20-1 to TRBJ2-7; the match to TRBD1 covers 7 bases. V lost 1 base to trimming and J lost 0 bases; unmatched junction nucleotides: 3. CDR3 length: 14 residues. Germline lookup yields CDR1 DFQATT and CDR2 SNEGSKA (reference sequence). Here the CDR3 DNA reads TGCAGTGCTAGAGTGGGACAGAGCTCCTACGAGCAGTACTTC. Translated: CSARVGQSSYEQYF.